This TCR beta chain appears in the sequencing data of a study of cytomegalovirus exposure and HLA in healthy donors (dated by TCRdb to 2016 to 2017). With regard to the full study: According to a later analysis, the 120 validation repertoires were produced on the same platform as the 600 to 850 repertoires of the first cohort. The aim of the study was to test whether cataloging public T cell receptors could identify signatures of past pathogen exposure. Along with the roughly 610-subject first cohort, a separate validation cohort of over a hundred different subjects was used. To predict cytomegalovirus infection status, the study brought together high-throughput TCR immunosequencing, statistical association of individual TCRs with disease status, and machine learning. The full study reports these points: All 120 or so repertoires were used to score co-occurrence in the validation cohort in a later analysis, because that analysis had no HLA typing for the cohort. Across donors, most TCR sequences were observed very rarely, whereas some public TCRs were present in many individuals. According to the authors, the approach could potentially be generalized to other disease states and immunological phenotypes. The classifier was reported to diagnose cytomegalovirus status with high specificity and sensitivity in both the original and validation cohorts. In vitro tests confirmed that three of the cytomegalovirus-associated TCR beta chains recognize cytomegalovirus antigens. A later analysis found that TCRs clustered in the first cohort also tended to co-occur in the 110 or so validation repertoires, with 94% of cluster scores above 0. The study listed 150 to 200 TCR beta chains as associated with cytomegalovirus.

The library was obtained by the immunoSEQ multiplex PCR assay. Turning to the authors' computational methods: To diagnose cytomegalovirus status from the catalog of TCR beta chain sequences, a statistical classification framework was built. In TCRdb, the immuneACCESS table is reduced to in-frame sequences with V and J assigned. These tables do not hold every clone; where another copy was compared, an unresolved V gene accounts for under half, and the others remain unexplained. V, J and clone size were drawn from that table, and D and trimming were deduced from the DNA. The sample table contains approximately 270,000 clones; only one count was recorded for more than 75% of them. Around 12% of the sample is held by the ten biggest clonotypes. Separate from the roughly 650-subject first cohort, the validation cohort of roughly 120 subjects was the group to which the donors belonged. A remark on this clone: Its antigen has not been determined. One base away there is no much larger clone; base qualities are not given.

Including the terminal cysteine and phenylalanine, the CDR3 comprises 12 residues. Of all the DNA, just the CDR3 is kept, 36 bases in frame from base 1. CDR1 and CDR2 are drawn from the germline V gene: MDHEN, SYDVKM. Ends trimmed: V by 8 bases, J by 4 bases; bases unmatched to a gene: 1. Sequenced material: PBMCs. This receptor was taken from a man aged 18 to 29 in good health and CMV-seropositive. The V gene is TRBV28 and the J gene is TRBJ2-7; 11 bases in the middle match TRBD1. The CDR3 is CASWDRGYEQYF. The base sequence is TGTGCCAGCTGGGACAGGGGGTACGAGCAGTACTTC. The variable domain in full, with residues beyond the CDR3 obtained from the reference TRBV28 and TRBJ2-7 genes, is DVKVTQSSRYLVKRTGEKVFLECVQDMDHENMFWYRQDPGLGLRLIYFSYDVKMKEKGDIPEGYSVSREKKERFSLILESASTNQTSMYLCASWDRGYEQYFGPGTRLTVT.